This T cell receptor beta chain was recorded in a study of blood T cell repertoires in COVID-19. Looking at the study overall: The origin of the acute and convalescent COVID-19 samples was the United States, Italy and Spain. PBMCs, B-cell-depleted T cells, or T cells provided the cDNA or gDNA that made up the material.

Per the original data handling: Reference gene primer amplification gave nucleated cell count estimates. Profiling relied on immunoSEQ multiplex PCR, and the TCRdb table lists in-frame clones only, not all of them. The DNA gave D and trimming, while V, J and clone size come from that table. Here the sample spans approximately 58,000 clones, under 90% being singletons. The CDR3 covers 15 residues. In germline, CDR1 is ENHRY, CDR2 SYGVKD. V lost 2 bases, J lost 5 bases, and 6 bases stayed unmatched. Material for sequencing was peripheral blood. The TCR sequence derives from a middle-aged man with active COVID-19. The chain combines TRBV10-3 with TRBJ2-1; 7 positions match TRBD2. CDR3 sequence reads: CAISEASGRDNEQFF. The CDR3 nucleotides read TGTGCCATCAGTGAGGCTAGCGGCAGGGACAATGAGCAGTTCTTC.